A single sample gave rise to the 17 T cell receptor beta chains below, sequenced in a study of CD8 T cells in Susac syndrome. It was with random hexamers that about 0.45 to 1 ug RNA was reverse transcribed. MiXCR, applied by TCRdb to the immunoSEQ multiplex PCR reads, yields one record per CDR3 protein. The repertoire includes a few hundred thousand distinct CDR3 sequences, roughly 96% of them detected once, and 0.095% sits in the top ten. The sequenced sample was CD4+ T cells from PBMCs. The receptors derive from a human donor with multiple sclerosis.

This rearrangement joins TRBV18 to TRBJ2-7; the match to TRBD1 covers 11 bases. This CDR3 spans 15 amino acids. CDR1 is KGHSH, CDR2 LQKENI, per germline. The J segment lost 1 base and the V segment lost 2 bases, leaving 1 base of the junction unmatched. The CDR3: CASSPGQGASYEQYF. The CDR3 DNA is TGTGCCAGCTCACCAGGACAGGGGGCGTCCTACGAGCAGTACTTC.

The chain carries TRBV20-1 and TRBJ1-6, with a tentative D call TRBD1 (5 bases). The V gene's germline CDR1 is DFQATT and CDR2 SNEGSKA (reference sequence). V dropped 3 bases and J dropped 5 bases, with 11 bases sitting between them. The CDR3 covers 14 residues. Here the CDR3 reads CSARMTEDNSPLHF. The DNA of the CDR3 is TGCAGTGCTAGGATGACAGAGGATAATTCACCCCTCCACTTT.

The V gene is TRBV30, the J gene TRBJ2-5; D perhaps matches TRBD1 (6 bases). CDR3 size: 12 residues. Germline V gene data show CDR1 as GTSNPN and CDR2 as SVGIG (reference sequence). Trimming left V 5 bases short and J 5 bases short, with 12 bases between. The CDR3 DNA reads as TGTGCCTGGGGACAGAATGAGGAGACCCAGTACTTC. It specifies CAWGQNEETQYF.

The rearrangement links TRBV7-2 to TRBJ2-1; D unresolved. V was cut by 5 bases and J by 7 bases, with 15 bases left in between. The CDR3 contains 14 residues. Germline loops: CDR1 SGHTA, CDR2 FQGNSA. The CDR3 DNA follows: TGTGCCAGCAGCCCCACCCCTGGGCCGAATGAGCAGTTCTTC. Protein: CASSPTPGPNEQFF.

The chain carries TRBV20-1 and TRBJ1-2, with a tentative D call TRBD1 (5 bases). Germline CDR1 reads DFQATT; CDR2 reads SNEGSKA (reference sequence). This CDR3 contains 14 residues. The V gene lost 1 base and the J gene lost 5 bases, with 14 bases spanning the gap. The CDR3 coding sequence is TGCAGTGCTAGAGTAGGGACGGGAAGATATGGCTACACCTTC. As protein: CSARVGTGRYGYTF.

The J gene is TRBJ2-5, the V gene TRBV2; a weak D match, TRBD1 (5 bases). In germline, CDR1 is SNHLY, CDR2 FYNNEI. This CDR3 contains 13 residues. V was cut by 6 bases and J by 3 bases, with 11 bases left in between. The CDR3 DNA follows: TGTGCCAGCAGGGTTGGCAGGGAAGAGACCCAGTACTTC. It translates to CASRVGREETQYF.

This chain connects TRBV3-1 to TRBJ2-3, with TRBD2 identical over 12 bases. Germline assignment: CDR1 LGHDT and CDR2 YNNKEL (reference sequence). This CDR3 is 14 amino acids long. The junction had 7 bases not matched to a gene; V was cut back by 1 base and J by 14 bases. CDR3 nucleotide sequence: TGTGCCAGCAGCCAAGTGTGGACTAGCGGGGTGGCGTATTTT. Amino acids: CASSQVWTSGVAYF.

Only a few counts were recorded for this clonotype. The chain combines TRBV12-3 or TRBV12-4 with TRBJ1-2, with D tentatively TRBD1 (5 bases). The CDR3 is made up of 12 amino acids. The germline V and J ends were trimmed by 2 bases and 8 bases, with 9 bases remaining between them. The CDR3 DNA follows: TGTGCCAGCAGTTTACAGGGACGGGGCTACACCTTC. This gives the protein CASSLQGRGYTF.

This chain joins TRBV4-1 and TRBJ2-7, with 7 bases lining up with TRBD2. V lost 4 bases to trimming and J lost 8 bases; unmatched junction nucleotides: 8. Germline V gene data show CDR1 as MGHRA and CDR2 as YSYEKL. This CDR3 region has 13 residues. As DNA, the CDR3 is TGCGCCAGCAGCCTCCTGGGGGGGGACCAGCAGTACTTC. Its protein is CASSLLGGDQQYF.

The J gene is TRBJ1-1, the V gene TRBV15; D is undetermined. The CDR3 has 14 amino acids. V lost 5 bases and J lost 6, with 16 bases in between. Germline loops: CDR1 LNHNV, CDR2 YYDKDF (reference sequence). For the CDR3, the DNA is TGTGCCACCAGCTACCAGGTGGCAGGAGCTGAAGCTTTCTTT. The encoded protein is CATSYQVAGAEAFF.

The CDR3 spells CASSPNRLRGNEQFF. CDR3 DNA sequence: TGTGCCAGCAGTCCAAACAGGCTCCGGGGCAATGAGCAGTTCTTC. The chain has TRBV27 and TRBJ2-1, with D perhaps TRBD1 or TRBD2 (5 bases each). The germline V and J ends were trimmed by 5 bases and 6 bases, with 17 bases remaining between them. Germline V gene data show CDR1 as MNHEY and CDR2 as SMNVEV (reference sequence). The CDR3 sequence is 15 residues long.

This chain joins TRBV7-8 and TRBJ2-1; possible D gene TRBD2, 6 bases. The germline V gene encodes CDR1 SGHVS and CDR2 FQNEAQ. Between the trimmed V and J ends, which lost 5 bases and 5 bases, there was a span of 13 bases. This CDR3 contains 14 residues. The CDR3 loop reads CASSLGGGNNEQFF. The CDR3 nucleotides are TGTGCCAGCAGCCTCGGTGGAGGGAACAATGAGCAGTTCTTC.

V and J are TRBV7-2 and TRBJ2-2; possible D gene TRBD1, 6 bases. This CDR3 region has 14 residues. Trimming removed 4 bases at V and 6 bases at J, with 12 bases between. Germline-derived CDR1 and CDR2 are SGHTA and FQGNSA. The chain's CDR3 is CASSYRQVSGELFF. DNA for the CDR3: TGTGCCAGCAGCTACCGACAGGTTTCCGGGGAGCTGTTTTTT.

This chain joins TRBV7-2 and TRBJ2-3; no reliable D call. Trimming shortened V by 3 bases and J by 6 bases, and 13 bases separated the two germline ends. Germline assignment: CDR1 SGHTA and CDR2 FQGNSA. There are 14 residues in the CDR3. The DNA for the CDR3 is TGTGCCAGCAGCTTCGGGCCCAGCAGGGATACGCAGTATTTT. Translating it yields CASSFGPSRDTQYF.

This chain links TRBV20-1 with TRBJ2-7; 7 bases are a match to TRBD1. This CDR3 spans 16 amino acids. Looked up from germline, CDR1 is DFQATT and CDR2 is SNEGSKA (reference sequence). The V gene end was trimmed by 6 bases and the J gene end by 0 bases; junction bases not matched to a gene: 14. CDR3 DNA sequence: TGCAGTGCCCCCAAACCTGGGACAGCGAGCTCCTACGAGCAGTACTTC. The encoded protein is CSAPKPGTASSYEQYF.

The genes are TRBV30 and TRBJ1-5; 10 bases agree with TRBD1. J lost 3 bases, V lost 1 base, and 3 bases had no gene match. Germline V gene data show CDR1 as GTSNPN and CDR2 as SVGIG (reference sequence). The CDR3 sequence is 15 residues long. The CDR3 bases are TGTGCCTGGAGTGGGGACAGGGGTACCAATCAGCCCCAGCATTTT. Its translation is CAWSGDRGTNQPQHF.

The chain is built from TRBV20-1 and TRBJ2-4; D possibly corresponds to TRBD1 (6 bases). There are 13 residues in the CDR3. Trimming took off 3 bases at V and 2 bases at J, with 8 bases between the two ends. Germline CDR1 DFQATT, CDR2 SNEGSKA (reference sequence). The CDR3 is CSARGDTKNIQYF. The CDR3 DNA is TGCAGTGCTAGGGGGGACACCAAAAACATTCAGTACTTC.